Presented here are 15 T cell receptor beta chains from one specimen sequenced in a study of blood T cell repertoires in COVID-19. Repertoires were generated with immunoSEQ multiplex PCR, while TCRdb's copy carries only in-frame clones and drops some. The table has approximately 130,000 clones, approximately 86% seen once. Material: peripheral blood. These receptors were obtained from a woman in her 50s who had recovered from COVID-19.

This sequence joins TRBV25-1 and TRBJ1-6, with D tentatively TRBD1 (5 bases). V was shortened by 9 bases and J by 0 bases, with 15 bases between the two germline ends. This CDR3 has 16 amino acids. Germline V gives CDR1 MGHDK, CDR2 SYGVNS. The DNA for the CDR3 is TGTGCCAGTCGTCGGCCCGACAGCTCCTATAATTCACCCCTCCACTTT. It is translated as CASRRPDSSYNSPLHF.

The chain is built from TRBV19 and TRBJ2-7; D is undetermined. Germline V lookup: CDR1 LNHDA, CDR2 SQIVND (reference sequence). V lost 3 bases, J lost 0 bases, and 9 bases lay in between. The CDR3 is made up of 14 amino acids. In DNA form, the CDR3 reads TGTGCCAGTAGTATTACAGTGAGCTCCTACGAGCAGTACTTC. Translated, it gives CASSITVSSYEQYF.

This rearrangement joins TRBV29-1 to TRBJ1-3, with 7 positions matching TRBD1. V lost 5 bases and J lost 7; bases outside the gene matches: 8. The CDR3 runs 13 residues. Germline V gives CDR1 SQVTM, CDR2 ANQGSEA. The DNA of the CDR3 is TGCAGCGTTCGCGCAGGGGGGTCGAACACCATATATTTT. It encodes CSVRAGGSNTIYF. Together with reference TRBV29-1 and TRBJ1-3, the CDR3 gives the full variable domain: SAVISQKPSRDICQRGTSLTIQCQVDSQVTMMFWYRQQPGQSLTLIATANQGSEATYESGFVIDKFPISRPNLTFSTLTVSNMSPEDSSIYLCSVRAGGSNTIYFGEGSWLTVV.

The V gene is TRBV24-1, the J gene TRBJ2-2, with TRBD2 matching over 7 bases. The junction had 9 bases not matched to a gene; V was cut back by 12 bases and J by 0 bases. The CDR3 runs 15 residues. Germline V gene lookup returns CDR1 KGHDR and CDR2 SFDVKD. The chain's CDR3 is CAAGGGRTNTGELFF. The DNA of the CDR3 is TGTGCCGCCGGCGGCGGGAGAACGAACACCGGGGAGCTGTTTTTT.

The chain combines TRBV6-2 or TRBV6-3 with TRBJ2-4; tentative D call: TRBD1 (6 bases). The CDR3 covers 16 residues. The V gene lost 6 bases and the J gene lost 0 bases, with 15 bases spanning the gap. Germline V lookup: CDR1 MNHEY, CDR2 SVGEGT. The CDR3 spells CASSRTAELAKNIQYF. CDR3 DNA: TGTGCCAGCAGCCGGACAGCCGAGCTAGCCAAAAACATTCAGTACTTC.

There are a few counts of this clone. The chain couples TRBV6-5 to TRBJ1-1, with D perhaps matching TRBD1 (5 bases). The CDR3 length is 13 residues. Germline V gene lookup returns CDR1 MNHEY and CDR2 SVGAGI. Trimming pared 8 bases from V and 1 base from J, leaving 11 bases between. In nucleotides, the CDR3 is TGTGCCAGCCGTCGGGGGACGAACACTGAAGCTTTCTTT. This encodes CASRRGTNTEAFF.

Only a few counts were recorded for this clone. The chain links TRBV4-2 to TRBJ2-5; TRBD1 agrees at 7 bases. The V segment lost 0 bases and the J segment 5 bases; nucleotides outside the gene matches: 6. CDR3 size: 15 residues. Germline CDR1 and CDR2: LGHNA and YNFKEQ. The CDR3 DNA reads TGTGCCAGCAGCCAAGATAGGGGGCTTGCGGAGACCCAGTACTTC. Its protein product is CASSQDRGLAETQYF.

V is TRBV11-3 and J is TRBJ1-4; D not certain. This CDR3 comprises 14 residues. Trimming pared 3 bases from V and 6 bases from J, leaving 11 bases between. Germline values: CDR1 SGHNT, CDR2 YENEEA. CDR3 DNA sequence: TGTGCCAGCAGCTTGTCGGGGTTGGATGAAAAACTGTTTTTT. Translation gives CASSLSGLDEKLFF. Full variable domain (rest looked up from reference TRBV11-3 and TRBJ1-4): EAGVVQSPRYKIIEKKQPVAFWCNPISGHNTLYWYLQNLGQGPELLIRYENEEAVDDSQLPKDRFSAERLKGVDSTLKIQPAELGDSAVYLCASSLSGLDEKLFFGSGTQLSVL.

The genes are TRBV7-9 and TRBJ1-2; the match to TRBD1 covers 11 bases. Germline trimming cut 8 bases from V and 2 bases from J; bases unmatched to any gene: 1. Germline V gene sequence: CDR1 SEHNR, CDR2 FQNEAQ (reference sequence). CDR3 size: 13 residues. In DNA form, the CDR3 reads TGTGCCAGCGGGACAGGGGGAAACTATGGCTACACCTTC. Its translation is CASGTGGNYGYTF.

The chain carries TRBV4-3 and TRBJ2-5; 8 nucleotides agree with TRBD2. Germline CDR1 and CDR2: LGHNA and YSLEER. The CDR3 runs 16 residues. V shed 1 base and J 4 bases; nucleotides not matched to a gene: 8. The CDR3 DNA sequence: TGCGCCAGCAGCCAAGTGGGGAGCGGGAGAACAGAGACCCAGTACTTC. This encodes CASSQVGSGRTETQYF.

The V gene is TRBV5-5, the J gene TRBJ2-5, with a tentative D call TRBD2 (5 bases). The length of the CDR3 is 15 residues. V lost 3 bases, J lost 5 bases, and 17 bases lay in between. The V gene's germline CDR1 is SGHKS and CDR2 YYEKEE (reference sequence). The CDR3 nucleotides are TGTGCCAGCAGCTCGGGTGAGGGCGGTTCGGAGACCCAGTACTTC. Protein product: CASSSGEGGSETQYF.

This clone was observed a single time. CDR3 protein: CASSFDRGEKQYF. DNA for the CDR3: TGTGCCAGCAGCTTTGACAGGGGTGAGAAGCAGTACTTC. V and J are TRBV5-6 and TRBJ2-7, with 8 bases lining up with TRBD1. Per germline, CDR1 SGHDT and CDR2 YYEEEE. CDR3 length equals 13 residues. Trimming cost V 2 bases and J 8 bases; bases outside gene matches: 6.

V is TRBV2 and J is TRBJ2-7, with 8 nucleotides matching TRBD1. Germline V gives CDR1 SNHLY, CDR2 FYNNEI. Trimming at V came to 5 bases and at J to 5 bases, leaving 2 bases not matched to a gene. The CDR3 length is 12 residues. The CDR3 here is CASSRQGNEQYF. For the CDR3, the DNA is TGTGCCAGCAGTAGACAGGGGAACGAGCAGTACTTC. The full variable domain, rest sourced from reference TRBV2 and TRBJ2-7, is EPEVTQTPSHQVTQMGQEVILRCVPISNHLYFYWYRQILGQKVEFLVSFYNNEISEKSEIFDDQFSVERPDGSNFTLKIRSTKLEDSAMYFCASSRQGNEQYFGPGTRLTVT.

The J gene is TRBJ1-5, the V gene TRBV27; perhaps TRBD1 as D (5 bases). V was trimmed by 5 bases and J by 0 bases, leaving 14 bases between them. The CDR3 sequence is 16 residues long. Germline V lookup: CDR1 MNHEY, CDR2 SMNVEV (reference sequence). The CDR3 spells CASSLWWGDSNQPQHF. CDR3 DNA: TGTGCCAGCAGTCTTTGGTGGGGGGATAGCAATCAGCCCCAGCATTTT.

This clone showed up just a few times. The V gene is TRBV2, the J gene TRBJ2-1, with a weak D call TRBD2 (6 bases). From germline, CDR1 is SNHLY and CDR2 FYNNEI. The CDR3 covers 14 residues. V was pared by 0 bases and J by 8 bases, with 11 bases between. This CDR3 reads CASSEARLVDEQFF. CDR3 bases: TGTGCCAGCAGTGAAGCCAGACTAGTGGATGAGCAGTTCTTC.